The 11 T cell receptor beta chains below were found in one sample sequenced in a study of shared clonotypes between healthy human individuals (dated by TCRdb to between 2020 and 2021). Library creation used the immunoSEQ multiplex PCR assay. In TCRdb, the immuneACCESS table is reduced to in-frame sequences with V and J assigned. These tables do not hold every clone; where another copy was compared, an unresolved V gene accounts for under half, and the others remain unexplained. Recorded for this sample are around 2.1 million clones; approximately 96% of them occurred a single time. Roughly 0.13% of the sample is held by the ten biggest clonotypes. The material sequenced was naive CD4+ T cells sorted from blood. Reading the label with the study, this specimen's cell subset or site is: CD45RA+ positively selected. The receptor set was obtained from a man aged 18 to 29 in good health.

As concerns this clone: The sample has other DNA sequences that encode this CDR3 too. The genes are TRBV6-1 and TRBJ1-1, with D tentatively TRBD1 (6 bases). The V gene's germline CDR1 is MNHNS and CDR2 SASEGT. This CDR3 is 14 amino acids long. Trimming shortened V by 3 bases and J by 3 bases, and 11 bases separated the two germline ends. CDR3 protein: CASSEGGGDTEAFF. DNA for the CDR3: TGTGCCAGCAGTGAGGGAGGGGGGGACACTGAAGCTTTCTTT.

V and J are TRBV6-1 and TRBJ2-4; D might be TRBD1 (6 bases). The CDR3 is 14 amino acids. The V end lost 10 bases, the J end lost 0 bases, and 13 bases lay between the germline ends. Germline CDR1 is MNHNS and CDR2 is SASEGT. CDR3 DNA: TGTGCCACATTGGGGACACTAGCCAAAAACATTCAGTACTTC. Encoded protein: CATLGTLAKNIQYF.

The CDR3 nucleotides are TGTGCCATCAGTGACCTAGGGAATTCACCCCTCCACTTT. Amino acids: CAISDLGNSPLHF. The rearrangement joins TRBV10-3 to TRBJ1-6; D gene ambiguous. Trimming took 3 bases from V and 7 from J, leaving 7 bases between them. Germline values: CDR1 ENHRY, CDR2 SYGVKD. The CDR3 extends over 13 amino acids.

CDR3 residues: CASSPPSGTGNSPLHF. The DNA of the CDR3 is TGTGCCAGCAGTCCCCCCTCCGGGACAGGTAATTCACCCCTCCACTTT. The chain links TRBV28 to TRBJ1-6; 8 positions agree with TRBD1. With 5 bases clipped from V and 6 bases from J, the junction kept 9 bases outside the gene matches. The CDR3 runs 16 residues. Germline V CDR1 and CDR2: MDHEN, SYDVKM.

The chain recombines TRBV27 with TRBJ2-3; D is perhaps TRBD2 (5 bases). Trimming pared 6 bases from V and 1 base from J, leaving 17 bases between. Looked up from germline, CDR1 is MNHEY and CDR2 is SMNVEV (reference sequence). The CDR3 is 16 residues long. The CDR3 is CASRSKSGSGTDTQYF. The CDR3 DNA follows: TGTGCCAGCAGAAGTAAAAGCGGCTCGGGCACAGATACGCAGTATTTT.

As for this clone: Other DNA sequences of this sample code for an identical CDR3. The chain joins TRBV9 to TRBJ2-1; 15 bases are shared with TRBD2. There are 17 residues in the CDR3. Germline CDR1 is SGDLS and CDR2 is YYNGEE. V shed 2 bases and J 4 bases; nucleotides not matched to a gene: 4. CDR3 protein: CASSVGTSGGFYNEQFF. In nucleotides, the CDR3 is TGTGCCAGCAGCGTCGGGACTAGCGGGGGGTTTTACAATGAGCAGTTCTTC.

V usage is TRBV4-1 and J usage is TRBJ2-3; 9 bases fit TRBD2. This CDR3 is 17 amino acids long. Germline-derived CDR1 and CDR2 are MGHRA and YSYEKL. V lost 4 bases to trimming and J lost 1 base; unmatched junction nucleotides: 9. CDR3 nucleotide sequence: TGCGCCAGCAGCCCTTTAGAGCGGGGGGTAGGCACAGATACGCAGTATTTT. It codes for CASSPLERGVGTDTQYF.

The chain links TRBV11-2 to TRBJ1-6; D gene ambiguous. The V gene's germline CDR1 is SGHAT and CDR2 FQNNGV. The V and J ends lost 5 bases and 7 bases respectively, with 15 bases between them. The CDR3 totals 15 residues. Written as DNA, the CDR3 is TGTGCCAGCAGCCCCGCGAGGACTCCGAATTCACCCCTCCACTTT. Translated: CASSPARTPNSPLHF.

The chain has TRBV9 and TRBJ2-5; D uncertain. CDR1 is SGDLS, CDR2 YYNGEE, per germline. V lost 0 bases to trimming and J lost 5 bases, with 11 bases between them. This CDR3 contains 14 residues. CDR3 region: CASSVGLGRETQYF. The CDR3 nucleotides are TGTGCCAGCAGCGTAGGGCTTGGCCGGGAGACCCAGTACTTC.

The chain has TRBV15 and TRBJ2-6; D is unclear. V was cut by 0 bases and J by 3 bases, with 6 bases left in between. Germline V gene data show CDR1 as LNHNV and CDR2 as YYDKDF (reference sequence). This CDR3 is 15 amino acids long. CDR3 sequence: CATSRDSLGANVLTF. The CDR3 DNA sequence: TGTGCCACCAGCAGAGACAGTCTTGGGGCCAACGTCCTGACTTTC.

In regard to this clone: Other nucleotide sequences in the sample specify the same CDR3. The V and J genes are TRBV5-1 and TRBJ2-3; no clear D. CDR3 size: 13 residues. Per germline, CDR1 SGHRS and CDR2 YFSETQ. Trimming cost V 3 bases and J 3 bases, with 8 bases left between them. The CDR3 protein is CASSSGPTDTQYF. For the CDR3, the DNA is TGCGCCAGCAGCTCCGGACCTACAGATACGCAGTATTTT. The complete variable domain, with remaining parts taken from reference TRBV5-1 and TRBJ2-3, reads KAGVTQTPRYLIKTRGQQVTLSCSPISGHRSVSWYQQTPGQGLQFLFEYFSETQRNKGNFPGRFSGRQFSNSRSEMNVSTLELGDSALYLCASSSGPTDTQYFGPGTRLTVL.